This TCR beta chain was recorded in a study of shared clonotypes between healthy human individuals (dated by TCRdb to 2020 to 2021). A note on the overall study: The cohort comprised a couple of women and a few men aged 18 to 49 years. The study deeply sequenced blood TCR repertoires of several healthy adults to estimate repertoire size and the extent of clonotype sharing between individuals. To increase sequencing depth and limit assay-specific biases, different laboratories used diverse techniques to prepare libraries and sequence TCR repertoires. For each donor, CD4 naive and CD4 memory were each given three plates, CD8 naive was given two plates, and CD8 memory was given one plate. Per donor, leukapheresis produced somewhere between about 0.94 and 9 billion PBMCs. Study-wide findings and limitations: Because the study included only a small number of donors, the genetic and exposure-history diversity represented was limited. Sampling was restricted to blood, and TCR repertoires in tissues likely differ from the TCR repertoires found in blood. Compared with non-shared clonotypes, clonotypes shared by all four sorted-subset donors had higher generation probabilities. Pairwise subsampling indicated that sequencing depth was expected to affect the degree of clonotype sharing among donors. Naive subsets generally had larger estimated clonotype richness than memory subsets. Across a few donors, about 5% of naive CD4, around 3.3% of naive CD8, 2.3% of memory CD4, and under 0.45% of memory CD8 clonotypes were shared. Even with the large sequencing depth, rarefaction of the sorted-subset datasets indicated that sequencing was incomplete.

Concerning this clone: Its antigen remains undetermined. No qualities accompany the bases; no much larger clone lies one base away.

Deletion took 0 bases off V and 3 bases off J, with a span of 7 bases between the germline ends. According to the germline V gene, CDR1 reads SGHRS and CDR2 reads YFSETQ. From the cysteine through the phenylalanine, the CDR3 covers 13 amino acids. Just the 39-base CDR3 DNA is kept, in frame starting at base 1. Healthy HIV-negative adults with no recently reported acute infections or vaccinations were included as donors. Every donor was a Caucasian adult residing in Nashville, Tennessee, USA. CD4+ T cells were enriched by magnetic negative selection, after which naive cells were positively selected on CD45RA and the negative fraction was taken as the memory subset. Blood was obtained by leukapheresis, after which PBMCs were separated by Ficoll-Histopaque density gradient centrifugation and cryopreserved in liquid nitrogen vapor phase. Analytical flow cytometry was used to check the purity and quantity of every magnetically sorted T cell population. Each sorted fraction had its genomic DNA isolated and then quantified by UV absorbance on a Nanodrop 2000c.

TCR CDR3 regions were amplified from genomic DNA by multiplex PCR using the deep immunoSEQ assay. Extracted genomic DNA from each cell subset was spread evenly across all wells of several immunoSEQ 96-well plates, with each plate serving as a replicate. Each replicate PCR for sorted subsets received roughly 0.2 ug genomic DNA, equal to about 30,000 T cell genomes. Purified libraries were measured with a Qubit 3.0 fluorometer, size-checked on a Bioanalyzer 2100, and measured again with the KAPA Library Quantification kit. Every immunoSEQ 96-well plate was sequenced on a separate single-read 150-cycle Illumina NextSeq 550 flow cell. In the source study's methods: Because only junctional sequences without quality scores were contained in the immunoSEQ output, filtering matching that applied to full-length reads could not be performed. Sequences were annotated with PyIR, a Python wrapper for IgBLAST v1.9, and V/J genes and CDR3 were assigned using IMGT germline references. Reads were filtered out if the reads had weak V/J assignments (E-value above 1e-6), no CDR3, stop codons, out-of-frame junctions, or ambiguous translated residues. A V3J clonotype was defined by an identical inferred V gene, J gene, and CDR3 amino acid sequence. To compute the percentage overlap between repertoires, the number of shared unique clonotypes was divided by the size of the smaller repertoire. Three approaches were used to assess repertoire richness: RTK rarefaction, the Chao1 estimator, and Recon v2.1 estimates of unobserved clonotypes. OLGA was used to compute generation probabilities for all TCRbeta clonotypes that the gDNA method yielded from four donors. Sourced from immuneACCESS, this table was stored by TCRdb with only in-frame sequences that have V and J called. A share of the clones is absent; for the studies checked, an unresolved V gene accounts for under half, and the remainder has no known explanation. Clone size and the V and J calls come from that table; the DNA yielded D and trimming. The table for this sample lists about 2.3 million clones; over 90% of them were counted only once. Clones ranked in the top ten supply 0.35% to 0.45% of the sample.

The sequencing sample was made of naive CD4+ T cells from PBMCs. What the cell subset or site label conveys for this sample: CD45RA+ positively selected. The receptor was isolated from a young man in good health. Some clones in this sample may be carry-over from other donors' samples. Recombination linked TRBV5-1 to TRBJ2-7; TRBD1 is a weak D gene call, 5 bases matching. The DNA sequence follows: TGCGCCAGCAGCTTGGGACAGCTCTACGAGCAGTACTTC. Its product reads: CASSLGQLYEQYF.